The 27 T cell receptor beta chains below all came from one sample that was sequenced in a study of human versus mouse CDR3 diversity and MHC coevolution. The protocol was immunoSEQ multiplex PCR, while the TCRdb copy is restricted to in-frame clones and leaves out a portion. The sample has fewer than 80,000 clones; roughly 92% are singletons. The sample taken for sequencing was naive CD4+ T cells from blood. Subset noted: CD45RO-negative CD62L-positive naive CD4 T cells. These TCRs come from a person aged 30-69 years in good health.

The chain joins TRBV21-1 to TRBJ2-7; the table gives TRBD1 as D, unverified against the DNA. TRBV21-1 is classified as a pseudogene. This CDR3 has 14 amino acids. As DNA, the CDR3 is TGTGCCAGCAGCAACGGACAGAGATTTTACGAGCAGTACTTC. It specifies CASSNGQRFYEQYF.

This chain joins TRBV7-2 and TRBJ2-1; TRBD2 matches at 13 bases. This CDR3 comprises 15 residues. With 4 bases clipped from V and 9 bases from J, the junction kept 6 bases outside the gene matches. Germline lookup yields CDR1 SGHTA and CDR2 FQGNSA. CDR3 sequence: CASSSTSGGASEQFF. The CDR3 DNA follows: TGTGCCAGCAGCTCCACTAGCGGGGGGGCCAGTGAGCAGTTCTTC.

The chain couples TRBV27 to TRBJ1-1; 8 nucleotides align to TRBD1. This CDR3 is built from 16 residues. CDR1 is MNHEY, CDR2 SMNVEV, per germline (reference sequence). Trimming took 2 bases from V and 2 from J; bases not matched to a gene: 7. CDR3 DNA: TGTGCCAGCAGTTTAACCCCCCAGGGGGCCAACACTGAAGCTTTCTTT. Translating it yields CASSLTPQGANTEAFF.

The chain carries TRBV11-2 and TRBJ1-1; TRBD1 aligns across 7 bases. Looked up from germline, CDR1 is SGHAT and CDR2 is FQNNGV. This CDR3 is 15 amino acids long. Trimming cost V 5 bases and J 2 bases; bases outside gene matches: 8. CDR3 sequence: CASSPSRGFNTEAFF. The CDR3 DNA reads TGTGCCAGCAGCCCTTCCAGGGGGTTTAACACTGAAGCTTTCTTT. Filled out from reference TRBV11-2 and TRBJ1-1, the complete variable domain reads EAGVAQSPRYKIIEKRQSVAFWCNPISGHATLYWYQQILGQGPKLLIQFQNNGVVDDSQLPKDRFSAERLKGVDSTLKIQPAKLEDSAVYLCASSPSRGFNTEAFFGQGTRLTVV.

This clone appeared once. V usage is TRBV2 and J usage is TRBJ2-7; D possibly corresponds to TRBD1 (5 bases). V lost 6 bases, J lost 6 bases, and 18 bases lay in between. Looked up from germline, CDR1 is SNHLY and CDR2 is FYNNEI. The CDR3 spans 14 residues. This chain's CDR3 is CASRGPAAVFEQYF. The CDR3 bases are TGTGCCAGCAGGGGGCCTGCCGCGGTTTTCGAGCAGTACTTC.

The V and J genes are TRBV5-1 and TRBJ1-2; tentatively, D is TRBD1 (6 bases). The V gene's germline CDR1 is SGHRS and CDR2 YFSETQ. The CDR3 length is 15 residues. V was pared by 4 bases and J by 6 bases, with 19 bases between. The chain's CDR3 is CASSPNSGTYDGYTF. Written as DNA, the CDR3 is TGCGCCAGCAGCCCGAACTCCGGGACATACGATGGCTACACCTTC.

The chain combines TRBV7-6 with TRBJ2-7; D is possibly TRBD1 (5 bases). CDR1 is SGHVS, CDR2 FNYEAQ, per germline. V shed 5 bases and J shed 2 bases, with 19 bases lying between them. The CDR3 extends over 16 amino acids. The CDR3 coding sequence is TGTGCCAGCAGCCCCTCGGCAGGGCCCAAGACCTACGAGCAGTACTTC. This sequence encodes CASSPSAGPKTYEQYF.

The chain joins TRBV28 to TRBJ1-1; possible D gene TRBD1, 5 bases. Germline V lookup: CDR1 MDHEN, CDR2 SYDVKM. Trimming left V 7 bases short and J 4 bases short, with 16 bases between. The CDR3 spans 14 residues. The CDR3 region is CASIPLLGGTEAFF. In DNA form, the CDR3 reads TGTGCCAGCATTCCTTTGCTGGGGGGCACTGAAGCTTTCTTT.

CDR3: CASSQSGTGTYEQYF. In DNA, the CDR3 is TGTGCCAGCAGCCAAAGTGGGACAGGAACCTACGAGCAGTACTTC. The rearrangement links TRBV2 to TRBJ2-7, with 8 positions matching TRBD1. The germline CDR1 and CDR2 sequences are SNHLY and FYNNEI. There are 15 residues in the CDR3. The trim removed 6 bases at V and 2 bases at J, leaving 9 bases unmatched.

The CDR3, as DNA: TGTGCCAGCAGCTTAGTGGGGGCTGGGGAGCAGTTCTTC. Its protein is CASSLVGAGEQFF. The chain couples TRBV5-4 to TRBJ2-1, with a possible D match to TRBD1 (6 bases). This CDR3 has 13 amino acids. Germline loops: CDR1 SGHNT, CDR2 YYREEE (reference sequence). Between the trimmed V and J ends, which lost 2 bases and 10 bases, there was a span of 13 bases.

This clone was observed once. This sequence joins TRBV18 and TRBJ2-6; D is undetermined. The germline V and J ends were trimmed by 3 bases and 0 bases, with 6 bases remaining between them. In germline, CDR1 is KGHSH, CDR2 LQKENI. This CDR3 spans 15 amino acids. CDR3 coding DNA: TGTGCCAGCTCACCGCGAGGCTCTGGGGCCAACGTCCTGACTTTC. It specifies CASSPRGSGANVLTF.

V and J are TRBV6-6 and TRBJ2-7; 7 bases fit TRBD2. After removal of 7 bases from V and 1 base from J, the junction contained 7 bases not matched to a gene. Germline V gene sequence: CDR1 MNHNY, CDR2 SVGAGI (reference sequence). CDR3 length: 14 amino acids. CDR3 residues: CASKSRAGSYEQYF. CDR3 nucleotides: TGTGCCAGCAAGAGCCGAGCGGGATCCTACGAGCAGTACTTC.

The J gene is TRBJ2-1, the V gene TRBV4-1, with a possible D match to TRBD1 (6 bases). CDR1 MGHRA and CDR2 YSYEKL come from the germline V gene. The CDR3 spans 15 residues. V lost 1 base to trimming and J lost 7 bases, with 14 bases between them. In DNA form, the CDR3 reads TGCGCCAGCAGCCAAGGACAGGACCCGATTAATGAGCAGTTCTTC. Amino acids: CASSQGQDPINEQFF.

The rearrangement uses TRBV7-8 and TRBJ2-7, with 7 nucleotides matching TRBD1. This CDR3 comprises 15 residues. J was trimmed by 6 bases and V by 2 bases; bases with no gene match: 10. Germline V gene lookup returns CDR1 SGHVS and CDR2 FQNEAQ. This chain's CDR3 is CASSLRSEGAFEQYF. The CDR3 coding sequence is TGTGCCAGCAGCTTACGTTCCGAGGGGGCCTTCGAGCAGTACTTC.

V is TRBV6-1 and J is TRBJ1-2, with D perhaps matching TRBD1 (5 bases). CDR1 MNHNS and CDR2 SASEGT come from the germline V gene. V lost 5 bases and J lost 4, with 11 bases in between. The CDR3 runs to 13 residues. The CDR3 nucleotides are TGTGCCAGCAGTATCCAGGGCGCCTATGGCTACACCTTC. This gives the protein CASSIQGAYGYTF.

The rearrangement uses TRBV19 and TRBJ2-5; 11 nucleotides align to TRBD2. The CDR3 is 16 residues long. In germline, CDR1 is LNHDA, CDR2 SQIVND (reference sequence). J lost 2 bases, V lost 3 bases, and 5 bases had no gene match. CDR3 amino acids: CASSMTLAGGQETQYF. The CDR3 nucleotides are TGTGCCAGTAGTATGACCCTAGCGGGGGGTCAAGAGACCCAGTACTTC. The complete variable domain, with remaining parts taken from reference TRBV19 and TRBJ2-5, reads DGGITQSPKYLFRKEGQNVTLSCEQNLNHDAMYWYRQDPGQGLRLIYYSQIVNDFQKGDIAEGYSVSREKKESFPLTVTSAQKNPTAFYLCASSMTLAGGQETQYFGPGTRLLVL.

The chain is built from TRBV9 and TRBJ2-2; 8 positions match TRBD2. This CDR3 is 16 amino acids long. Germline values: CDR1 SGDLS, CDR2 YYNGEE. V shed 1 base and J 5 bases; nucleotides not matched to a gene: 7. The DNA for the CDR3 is TGTGCCAGCAGCGTAAGCCGGGGGGGGGCTACCGGGGAGCTGTTTTTT. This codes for CASSVSRGGATGELFF.

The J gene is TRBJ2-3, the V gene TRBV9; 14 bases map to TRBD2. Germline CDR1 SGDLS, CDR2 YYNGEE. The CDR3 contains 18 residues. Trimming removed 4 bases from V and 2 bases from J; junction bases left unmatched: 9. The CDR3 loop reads CASSSGLAGAVITDTQYF. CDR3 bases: TGTGCCAGCAGCTCGGGACTAGCGGGGGCAGTAATCACAGATACGCAGTATTTT.

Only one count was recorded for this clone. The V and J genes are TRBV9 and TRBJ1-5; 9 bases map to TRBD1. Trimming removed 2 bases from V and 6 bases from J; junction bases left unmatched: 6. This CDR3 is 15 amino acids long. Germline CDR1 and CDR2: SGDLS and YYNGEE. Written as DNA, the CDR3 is TGTGCCAGCAGCGTTGGGACAGGGACAGGTCAGCCCCAGCATTTT. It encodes CASSVGTGTGQPQHF.

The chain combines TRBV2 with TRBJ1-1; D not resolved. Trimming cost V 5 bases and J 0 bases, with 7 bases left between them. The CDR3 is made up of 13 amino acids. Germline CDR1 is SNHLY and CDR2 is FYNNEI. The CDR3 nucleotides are TGTGCCAGCAGTCTAAGCATGAACACTGAAGCTTTCTTT. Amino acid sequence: CASSLSMNTEAFF.

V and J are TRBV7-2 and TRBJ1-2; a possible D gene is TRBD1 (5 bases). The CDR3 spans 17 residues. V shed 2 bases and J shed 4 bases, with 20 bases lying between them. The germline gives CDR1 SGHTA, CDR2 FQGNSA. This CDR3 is CASSLNPTVVFGYGYTF. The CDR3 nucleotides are TGTGCCAGCAGCTTAAATCCGACAGTAGTATTTGGCTATGGCTACACCTTC.

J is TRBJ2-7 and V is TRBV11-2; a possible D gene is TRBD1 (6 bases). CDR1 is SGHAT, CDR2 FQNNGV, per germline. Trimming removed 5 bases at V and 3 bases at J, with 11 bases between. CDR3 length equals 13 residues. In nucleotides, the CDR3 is TGTGCCAGCAGCAACAGGGAAGTCTACGAGCAGTACTTC. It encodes CASSNREVYEQYF. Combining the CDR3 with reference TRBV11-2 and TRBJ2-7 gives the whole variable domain EAGVAQSPRYKIIEKRQSVAFWCNPISGHATLYWYQQILGQGPKLLIQFQNNGVVDDSQLPKDRFSAERLKGVDSTLKIQPAKLEDSAVYLCASSNREVYEQYFGPGTRLTVT.

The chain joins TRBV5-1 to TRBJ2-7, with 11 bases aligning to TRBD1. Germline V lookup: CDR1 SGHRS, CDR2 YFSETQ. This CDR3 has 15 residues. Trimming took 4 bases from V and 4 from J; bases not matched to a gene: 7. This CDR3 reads CASSGPGQGVYEQYF. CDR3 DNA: TGCGCCAGCAGCGGACCGGGACAGGGGGTATACGAGCAGTACTTC.

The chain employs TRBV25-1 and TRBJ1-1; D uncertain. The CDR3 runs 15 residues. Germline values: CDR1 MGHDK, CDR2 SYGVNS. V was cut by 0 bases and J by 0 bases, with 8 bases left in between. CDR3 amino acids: CASSEYSQLNTEAFF. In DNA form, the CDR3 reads TGTGCCAGCAGTGAATATAGCCAGCTGAACACTGAAGCTTTCTTT.

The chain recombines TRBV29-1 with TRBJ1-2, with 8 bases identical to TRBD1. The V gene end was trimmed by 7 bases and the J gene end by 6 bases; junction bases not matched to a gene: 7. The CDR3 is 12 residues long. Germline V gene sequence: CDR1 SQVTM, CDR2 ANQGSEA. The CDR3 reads CSGGQGGNGYTF. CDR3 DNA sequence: TGCAGCGGCGGACAGGGAGGAAATGGCTACACCTTC. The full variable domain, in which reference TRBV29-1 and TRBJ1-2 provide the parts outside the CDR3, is SAVISQKPSRDICQRGTSLTIQCQVDSQVTMMFWYRQQPGQSLTLIATANQGSEATYESGFVIDKFPISRPNLTFSTLTVSNMSPEDSSIYLCSGGQGGNGYTFGSGTRLTVV.

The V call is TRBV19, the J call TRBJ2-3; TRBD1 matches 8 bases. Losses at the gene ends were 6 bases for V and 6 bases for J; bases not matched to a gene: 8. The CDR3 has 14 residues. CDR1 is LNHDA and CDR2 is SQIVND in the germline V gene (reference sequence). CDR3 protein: CASRGRGRADTQYF. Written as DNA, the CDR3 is TGTGCCAGTAGGGGCAGGGGGCGCGCGGATACGCAGTATTTT.

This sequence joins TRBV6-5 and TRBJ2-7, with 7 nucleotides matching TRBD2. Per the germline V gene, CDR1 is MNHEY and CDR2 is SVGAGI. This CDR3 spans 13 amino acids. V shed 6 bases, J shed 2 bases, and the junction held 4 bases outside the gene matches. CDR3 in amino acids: CASSPAGAYEQYF. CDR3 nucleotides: TGTGCCAGCAGCCCCGCGGGAGCCTACGAGCAGTACTTC.